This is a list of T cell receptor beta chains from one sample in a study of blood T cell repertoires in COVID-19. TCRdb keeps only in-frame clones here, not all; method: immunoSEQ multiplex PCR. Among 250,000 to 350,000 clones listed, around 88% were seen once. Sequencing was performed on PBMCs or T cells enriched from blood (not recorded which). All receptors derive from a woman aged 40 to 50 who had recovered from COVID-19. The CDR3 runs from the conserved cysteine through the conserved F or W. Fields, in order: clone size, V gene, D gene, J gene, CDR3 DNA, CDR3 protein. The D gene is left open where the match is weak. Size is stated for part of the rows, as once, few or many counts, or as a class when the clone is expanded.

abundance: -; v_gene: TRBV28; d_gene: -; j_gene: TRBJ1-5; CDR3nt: TGTGCCAGCCGGGGTAGCAATCAGCCCCAGCATTTT; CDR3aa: CASRGSNQPQHF
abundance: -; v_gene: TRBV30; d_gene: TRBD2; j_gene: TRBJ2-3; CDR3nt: TGTGCCTGGAGTGTCGGCGGGAGGGTCACAGATACGCAGTATTTT; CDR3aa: CAWSVGGRVTDTQYF
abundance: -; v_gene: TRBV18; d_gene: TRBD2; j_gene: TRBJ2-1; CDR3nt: TGTGCCAGCTCACCAGAGATAGCGGGGTCCAATGAGCAGTTCTTC; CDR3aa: CASSPEIAGSNEQFF
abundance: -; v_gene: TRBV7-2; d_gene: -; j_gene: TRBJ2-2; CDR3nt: TGTGCCAGCAGCTTACTATTCAGGGAAGGGGAGCTGTTTTTT; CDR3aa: CASSLLFREGELFF
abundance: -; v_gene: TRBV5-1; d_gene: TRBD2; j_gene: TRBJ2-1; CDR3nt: TGCGCCAGCAGCTTGCGAGCGGGAGGGCCTCATGAGCAGTTCTTC; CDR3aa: CASSLRAGGPHEQFF
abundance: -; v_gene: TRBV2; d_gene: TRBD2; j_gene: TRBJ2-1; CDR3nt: TGTGCCAGCAGTCCGGGACTAGCGGGCCCCTACAATGAGCAGTTCTTC; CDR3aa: CASSPGLAGPYNEQFF
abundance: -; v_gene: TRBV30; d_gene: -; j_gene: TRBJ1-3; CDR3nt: TGTGCCTGGAGTGAGGGAGCAGAACCCTCTGGAAACACCATATATTTT; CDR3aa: CAWSEGAEPSGNTIYF
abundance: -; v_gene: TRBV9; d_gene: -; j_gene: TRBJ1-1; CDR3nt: TGTGCCAGCAGCGTAGCGACAGTCGGGGAAGCTTTCTTT; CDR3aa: CASSVATVGEAFF
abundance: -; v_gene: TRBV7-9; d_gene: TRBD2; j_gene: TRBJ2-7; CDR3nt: TGTGCCAGCAGCTTCCCTAGGACTAGCGGGAGCTCAAGCGAGCAGTACTTC; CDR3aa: CASSFPRTSGSSSEQYF
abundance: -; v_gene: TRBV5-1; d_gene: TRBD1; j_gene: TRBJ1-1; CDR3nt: TGCGCCAGCAGCTTGGACAGGGGCACTGAAGCTTTCTTT; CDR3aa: CASSLDRGTEAFF
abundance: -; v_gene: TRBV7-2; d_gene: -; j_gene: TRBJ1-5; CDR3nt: TGTGCCAGCAGCTTAGAGTGGGGGCAGAGTCAGCCCCAGCATTTT; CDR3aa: CASSLEWGQSQPQHF
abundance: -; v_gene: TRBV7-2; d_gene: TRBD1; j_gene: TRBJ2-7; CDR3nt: TGTGCCAGCAGCCCCCGGGACAGGGTTTACGAGCAGTACTTC; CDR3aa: CASSPRDRVYEQYF
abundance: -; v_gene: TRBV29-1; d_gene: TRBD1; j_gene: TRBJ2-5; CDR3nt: TGCAGCGCCAGACAGGGGGCGGAGACCCAGTACTTC; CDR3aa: CSARQGAETQYF
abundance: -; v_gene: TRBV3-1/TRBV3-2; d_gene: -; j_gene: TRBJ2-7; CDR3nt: TGTGCCAGCAGCCAATCCAACAGGGCAGGATACGAGCAGTACTTC; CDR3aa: CASSQSNRAGYEQYF
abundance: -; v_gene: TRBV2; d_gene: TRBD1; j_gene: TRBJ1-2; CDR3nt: TGTGCCAGCAGTCCTACAGGGGGAAACTATGGCTACACCTTC; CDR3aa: CASSPTGGNYGYTF
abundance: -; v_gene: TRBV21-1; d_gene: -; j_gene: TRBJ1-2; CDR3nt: TGTGCCAGCAGCAGAGGGACAGGGGGTAACGGCTACACCTTC; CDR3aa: CASSRGTGGNGYTF
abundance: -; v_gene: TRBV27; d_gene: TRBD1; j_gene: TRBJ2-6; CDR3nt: TGTGCCAGCAGTTTTGGTGACAGGGGAGGAGGGGCCAACGTCCTGACTTTC; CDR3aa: CASSFGDRGGGANVLTF
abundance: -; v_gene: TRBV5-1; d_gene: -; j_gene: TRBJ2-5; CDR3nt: TGCGCCAGCAGCTTGTATGCAGGGCGCCAAGAGACCCAGTACTTC; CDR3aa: CASSLYAGRQETQYF
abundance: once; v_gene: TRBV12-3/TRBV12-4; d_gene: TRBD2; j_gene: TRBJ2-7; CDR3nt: TGTGCCAGCAGCTCCACCCAGCGGGGGGAGCAGTACTTC; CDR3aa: CASSSTQRGEQYF
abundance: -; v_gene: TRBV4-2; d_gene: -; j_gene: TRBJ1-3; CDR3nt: TGTGCCAGCAGCCAAGATGGGGGAGGTGGAAACACCATATATTTT; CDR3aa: CASSQDGGGGNTIYF
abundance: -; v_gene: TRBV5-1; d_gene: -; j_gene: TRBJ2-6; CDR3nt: TGCGCCACCCCGGCCAGGGGAATATCTGGGGCCAACGTCCTGACTTTC; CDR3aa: CATPARGISGANVLTF
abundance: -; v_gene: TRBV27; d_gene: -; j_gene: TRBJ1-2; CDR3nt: TGTGCCAGCAGTTCAAAGGAAGCGGCTAACTATGGCTACACCTTC; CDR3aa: CASSSKEAANYGYTF
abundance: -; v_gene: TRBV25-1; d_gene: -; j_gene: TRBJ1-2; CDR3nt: TGTGCCAGCAGTGAGGGGCCCGGGAGGGGCTACACCTTC; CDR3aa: CASSEGPGRGYTF
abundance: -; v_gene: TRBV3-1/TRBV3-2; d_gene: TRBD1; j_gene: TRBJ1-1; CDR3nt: TGTGCCAGCAGCCAAAGAACAGGGGGCTTCACTGAAGCTTTCTTT; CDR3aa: CASSQRTGGFTEAFF
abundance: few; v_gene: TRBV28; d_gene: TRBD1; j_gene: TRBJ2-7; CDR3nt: TGTGCCAGCACCGGGACAGGGAATCACTACGAGCAGTACTTC; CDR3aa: CASTGTGNHYEQYF
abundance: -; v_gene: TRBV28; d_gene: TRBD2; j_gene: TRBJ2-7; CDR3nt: TGTGCCAGCAACGTCGGACTAGTCTCCTACGAGCAGTACTTC; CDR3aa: CASNVGLVSYEQYF
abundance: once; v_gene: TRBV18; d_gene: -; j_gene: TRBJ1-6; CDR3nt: TGTGCCAGCTCACGTGGAACCTTCAGGGGACAACCTGATAATTCACCCCTCCACTTT; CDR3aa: CASSRGTFRGQPDNSPLHF
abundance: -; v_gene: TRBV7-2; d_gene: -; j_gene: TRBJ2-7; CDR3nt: TGTGCCAGCAGCTCAGGGGCTAGCGGAGCCTACGAGCAGTACTTC; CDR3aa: CASSSGASGAYEQYF
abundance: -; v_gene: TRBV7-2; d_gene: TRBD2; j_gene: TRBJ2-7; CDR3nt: TGTGCCAGCAGCTTAGGTAAAGCGGGAGTCGGGTACGAGCAGTACTTC; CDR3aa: CASSLGKAGVGYEQYF
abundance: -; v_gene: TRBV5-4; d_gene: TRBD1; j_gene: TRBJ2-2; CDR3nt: TGTGCCAGCAGCCTTCGGGACAGGGGAATCACCGGGGAGCTGTTTTTT; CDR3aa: CASSLRDRGITGELFF
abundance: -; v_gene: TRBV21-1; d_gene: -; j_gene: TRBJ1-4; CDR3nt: TGTGCCAGCAGCAAAGCCCGTACGACAGGGAAGGCGGATGAAAAACTGTTTTTT; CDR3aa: CASSKARTTGKADEKLFF
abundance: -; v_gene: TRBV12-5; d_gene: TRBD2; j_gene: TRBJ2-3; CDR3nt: TGTGCTAGTGGTTTGGGAAGACTAGCGGTAGATACGCAGTATTTT; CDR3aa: CASGLGRLAVDTQYF
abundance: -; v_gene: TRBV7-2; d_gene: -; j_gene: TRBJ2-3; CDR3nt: TGTGCCAGCAGCTTAGTTCCTACTAGCACGGATACGCAGTATTTT; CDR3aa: CASSLVPTSTDTQYF